The 25 T cell receptor beta chains given below trace back to one sample, sequenced in a study of shared clonotypes between healthy human individuals. Sequencing was performed with immunoSEQ multiplex PCR; in TCRdb, only in-frame clones are kept and a portion is missing. The sample has about 680,000 clones, around 92% seen once. CD45RO negativity and positive selection for CCR7 defined naive CD8 cells, a population that excluded terminally differentiated effector memory CD45RA+ cells. Sample: naive CD8+ T cells sorted from blood. The receptor set was obtained from a man aged 30 to 45 in good health.

The chain carries TRBV4-3 and TRBJ2-7, with TRBD2 as a possible D gene (5 bases). Trimming stripped 3 bases from V and 7 bases from J, with 13 bases between. Germline CDR1 LGHNA, CDR2 YSLEER. The CDR3 sequence is 13 residues long. The CDR3 protein is CASSHGLAGEQYF. CDR3 DNA sequence: TGCGCCAGCAGCCATGGGCTAGCAGGAGAGCAGTACTTC.

This clone has a single count. J is TRBJ2-1 and V is TRBV15, with 8 bases that match TRBD1. This CDR3 has 14 residues. The germline V gene has CDR1 LNHNV and CDR2 YYDKDF (reference sequence). The trim removed 4 bases at V and 7 bases at J, leaving 6 bases unmatched. The CDR3 reads CATSTRGLGNEQFF. The CDR3 nucleotides read TGTGCCACCAGCACCAGGGGGCTAGGGAATGAGCAGTTCTTC.

This rearrangement joins TRBV18 to TRBJ2-7, with D hard to call. Between the trimmed V and J ends, which lost 2 bases and 3 bases, there was a span of 14 bases. The length of the CDR3 is 15 residues. The germline V gene encodes CDR1 KGHSH and CDR2 LQKENI. CDR3 DNA sequence: TGTGCCAGCTCACCAGAAGCGAGCTTCAACTACGAGCAGTACTTC. It specifies CASSPEASFNYEQYF.

The chain combines TRBV27 with TRBJ2-5; D is tentatively TRBD1 or TRBD2 (5 bases each). The CDR3 consists of 17 residues. Trimming stripped 3 bases from V and 1 base from J, with 18 bases between. From germline, CDR1 is MNHEY and CDR2 SMNVEV (reference sequence). The CDR3 loop reads CASSFGSRGVLQETQYF. The CDR3 DNA reads as TGTGCCAGCAGTTTCGGGTCCAGAGGGGTACTCCAAGAGACCCAGTACTTC.

This clone showed up just once. This chain links TRBV14 with TRBJ1-4; D is perhaps TRBD1 (6 bases). V lost 2 bases and J 4 bases, leaving 11 bases between the germline ends. From germline, CDR1 is SGHDN and CDR2 FVKESK. This CDR3 is 15 amino acids long. The CDR3 spells CASSQLQGFNEKLFF. CDR3 bases: TGTGCCAGCAGCCAACTACAGGGATTTAATGAAAAACTGTTTTTT.

The chain recombines TRBV4-1 with TRBJ2-7; 7 positions match TRBD1. V shed 1 base and J 0 bases; nucleotides not matched to a gene: 3. CDR1 is MGHRA, CDR2 YSYEKL, per germline. CDR3 length equals 15 residues. CDR3 sequence (DNA): TGCGCCAGCAGCCAAGGACCAGGGGGCTCCTACGAGCAGTACTTC. It translates to CASSQGPGGSYEQYF.

This chain links TRBV27 with TRBJ2-2; weak D call: TRBD1 (6 bases). Trimming removed 0 bases at V and 7 bases at J, with 15 bases between. The length of the CDR3 is 16 residues. The germline gives CDR1 MNHEY, CDR2 SMNVEV (reference sequence). CDR3 coding DNA: TGTGCCAGCAGTTTATCCCTTTTAGGGGGTCACGGGGAGCTGTTTTTT. Its translation: CASSLSLLGGHGELFF.

The V and J genes are TRBV21-1 and TRBJ2-7. TRBV21-1 is an annotated pseudogene. CDR3 size: 15 residues. In DNA, the CDR3 is TGTGCCAGCAGCAAAGTCTCCAGGGAGACCTACGAGCAGTACTTC. Its translation: CASSKVSRETYEQYF.

The rearrangement links TRBV25-1 to TRBJ1-1, with D maybe TRBD1 (5 bases). V lost 7 bases and J lost 9, with 12 bases in between. The CDR3 loop spans 11 amino acids. Per the germline V gene, CDR1 is MGHDK and CDR2 is SYGVNS. The CDR3 loop is CASIEGSQAFF. In DNA form, the CDR3 reads TGTGCCAGCATCGAGGGGAGTCAAGCTTTCTTT.

This clone has just one count. The gene calls are TRBV7-8 and TRBJ1-1; D unclear. The CDR3 covers 15 residues. V was cut by 2 bases and J by 0 bases, with 10 bases left in between. Germline V gene sequence: CDR1 SGHVS, CDR2 FQNEAQ. CDR3 in amino acids: CASSLQGRVNTEAFF. The CDR3 DNA follows: TGTGCCAGCAGCTTACAAGGCCGCGTGAACACTGAAGCTTTCTTT.

V usage is TRBV7-9 and J usage is TRBJ1-4; the D gene is possibly TRBD1 (5 bases). V lost 5 bases, J lost 7 bases, and 17 bases lay in between. CDR1 is SEHNR and CDR2 is FQNEAQ in the germline V gene (reference sequence). This CDR3 is built from 15 residues. CDR3 amino acids: CASSPPQALGEKLFF. Written as DNA, the CDR3 is TGTGCCAGCAGCCCACCACAGGCACTGGGTGAAAAACTGTTTTTT.

This rearrangement joins TRBV4-1 to TRBJ1-1; D ambiguous. Germline assignment: CDR1 MGHRA and CDR2 YSYEKL. V gave up 1 base and J gave up 8 bases, with 14 bases separating them. This CDR3 comprises 14 residues. In nucleotides, the CDR3 is TGCGCCAGCAGCCAAGTTGCGGGCACCAACGAAGCTTTCTTT. It yields the protein CASSQVAGTNEAFF.

For this clone: Since a much larger clone is just one base distant, this may be a read error. The rearrangement links TRBV27 to TRBJ1-1; perhaps TRBD1 as D (5 bases). This CDR3 has 14 residues. Per the germline V gene, CDR1 is MNHEY and CDR2 is SMNVEV (reference sequence). Trimming removed 1 base from V and 1 base from J, with 7 bases in between. As DNA, the CDR3 is TGTGCCAGCAGTTTATTTGGGGGGAACACTGAAGCTTTCTTT. Translating it yields CASSLFGGNTEAFF.

The V call is TRBV27, the J call TRBJ2-5; TRBD2 aligns across 12 bases. Trimming took 5 bases from V and 3 from J; bases not matched to a gene: 4. CDR3 length: 15 residues. Germline lookup yields CDR1 MNHEY and CDR2 SMNVEV (reference sequence). The CDR3 sequence is CASSMLAGGEETQYF. CDR3 nucleotide sequence: TGTGCCAGCAGTATGCTAGCGGGAGGGGAAGAGACCCAGTACTTC.

J is TRBJ2-6 and V is TRBV5-1; 7 bases match TRBD1. The CDR3 extends over 19 amino acids. Unmatched junction bases numbered 16, after V lost 5 bases and J lost 2 bases. CDR1 is SGHRS and CDR2 is YFSETQ in the germline V gene. The CDR3 nucleotides are TGCGCCAGCAGAGTTGGGATCGACAGGGAGTGGGCTGGGGCCAACGTCCTGACTTTC. Translation: CASRVGIDREWAGANVLTF.

In nucleotides, the CDR3 is TGTGCCAGCAGCTCCGTAGGGACAGGGAACTACGAGCAGTACTTC. The encoded protein is CASSSVGTGNYEQYF. The chain links TRBV11-2 to TRBJ2-7, with 9 bases aligning to TRBD1. Trimming removed 4 bases from V and 3 bases from J; junction bases left unmatched: 7. CDR1 SGHAT and CDR2 FQNNGV come from the germline V gene. This CDR3 is built from 15 residues.

This clone was recorded once. The V gene is TRBV11-2, the J gene TRBJ2-1; the D is unclear. The V gene's germline CDR1 is SGHAT and CDR2 FQNNGV. V was cut by 0 bases and J by 5 bases, with 11 bases left in between. The CDR3 runs to 15 residues. CDR3: CASSLDPSLNNEQFF. CDR3 nucleotide sequence: TGTGCCAGCAGCTTAGACCCCTCCCTAAACAATGAGCAGTTCTTC.

The chain has TRBV7-9 and TRBJ2-7; D might be TRBD1 (6 bases). This CDR3 region has 15 residues. Between the trimmed V and J ends, which lost 5 bases and 4 bases, there was a span of 18 bases. The germline CDR1 and CDR2 sequences are SEHNR and FQNEAQ (reference sequence). CDR3 in DNA: TGTGCCAGCAGCCTCACAGGGCCCCCCGATTACGAGCAGTACTTC. This encodes CASSLTGPPDYEQYF.

The V and J genes are TRBV28 and TRBJ2-7, with 7 nucleotides matching TRBD1. The V segment lost 4 bases and the J segment 3 bases; nucleotides outside the gene matches: 6. Germline V gives CDR1 MDHEN, CDR2 SYDVKM. This CDR3 region has 14 residues. The CDR3 bases are TGTGCCAGCAGTTGGACAGGAGATATCTACGAGCAGTACTTC. Protein product: CASSWTGDIYEQYF.

V and J are TRBV19 and TRBJ2-5; 8 bases align to TRBD2. The tail of the sequence fits TRBJ2-7 better, so the J call may be wrong. This CDR3 is built from 15 residues. Germline assignment: CDR1 LNHDA and CDR2 SQIVND (reference sequence). This CDR3 is CASSMGTSGLYEQYF. The CDR3 DNA reads TGTGCCAGTAGTATGGGTACTAGCGGACTTTACGAGCAGTACTTC.

This sequence joins TRBV18 and TRBJ2-1; D is unclear. The CDR3 is 16 residues long. Germline CDR1 is KGHSH and CDR2 is LQKENI. With 5 bases removed from V and 0 bases from J, the gap between germline ends came to 14 bases. The CDR3 region has the DNA TGTGCCAGCTCATCCCAAAGAACATCCTCCTACAATGAGCAGTTCTTC. Protein product: CASSSQRTSSYNEQFF.

This chain joins TRBV19 and TRBJ2-1, with D tentatively TRBD1 or TRBD2 (6 bases each). The CDR3 has 16 amino acids. With 3 bases removed from V and 4 bases from J, the gap between germline ends came to 16 bases. CDR1 LNHDA and CDR2 SQIVND come from the germline V gene (reference sequence). The CDR3 coding sequence is TGTGCCAGTAGTATCCTAGGGGGAGGAACGTACAATGAGCAGTTCTTC. It yields the protein CASSILGGGTYNEQFF. Filled out from reference TRBV19 and TRBJ2-1, the complete variable domain reads DGGITQSPKYLFRKEGQNVTLSCEQNLNHDAMYWYRQDPGQGLRLIYYSQIVNDFQKGDIAEGYSVSREKKESFPLTVTSAQKNPTAFYLCASSILGGGTYNEQFFGPGTRLTVL.

This chain links TRBV18 with TRBJ2-7, with TRBD2 matching 13 bases. J was trimmed by 0 bases and V by 4 bases; bases with no gene match: 15. CDR1 and CDR2 from the germline V gene are KGHSH and LQKENI. The CDR3 runs to 20 residues. CDR3 residues: CASSHTSGRAFKHSSYEQYF. For the CDR3, the DNA is TGTGCCAGCTCACATACTAGCGGGAGGGCCTTTAAACACAGCTCCTACGAGCAGTACTTC.

V gene TRBV19 combines with J gene TRBJ1-4; no reliable D call. In germline, CDR1 is LNHDA, CDR2 SQIVND (reference sequence). V lost 5 bases to trimming and J lost 14 bases, with 15 bases between them. The CDR3 has 12 residues. CDR3 in DNA: TGTGCCAGTAGTCCCCACGGCGTCTTGCTGTTTTTT. Protein product: CASSPHGVLLFF.

This clone was detected only once. The CDR3 protein is CASSPRFGSARYNEQFF. The CDR3 nucleotides read TGTGCCAGCAGCCCCCGTTTTGGGAGTGCTAGGTACAATGAGCAGTTCTTC. The chain has TRBV7-6 and TRBJ2-1; D is perhaps TRBD2 (5 bases). The ends were cut back, 5 bases at V and 4 bases at J, with 21 bases in the middle. Germline CDR1 SGHVS, CDR2 FNYEAQ. The CDR3 has 17 amino acids.